This T cell receptor beta chain was obtained from a study of blood T cells in healthy people across ages. General study findings and limits: Older age went with lower TCR beta diversity per million T cells, in a roughly linear way. Strong correlation linked observed beta diversity and percent naive T cells.

CDR3 size: 14 residues. V lost 3 bases and J 5 bases, leaving 11 bases between the germline ends. This clonotype occurred a few times. Antigen unknown. A second PCR, run for about 6 to 11 cycles, used a sample-barcoded 5' primer plus a J-beta primer mix. Every sample returned 2.5 million or more CDR3-containing paired-end reads. TCRdb reprocessed the 5' RACE reads with MiXCR, giving one entry per CDR3 protein. Of around 850,000 distinct CDR3 sequences in the sample, under 40% were seen once. The sequence came from a man between 18 and 35 years old in good health. The specimen sequenced was blood. The rearrangement uses TRBV12-3 or TRBV12-4 and TRBJ1-5, with D perhaps TRBD1 (6 bases). The CDR3 loop reads CASSFRDTYQPQHF. Here the CDR3 DNA reads TGTGCCAGCAGTTTTCGGGACACATATCAGCCCCAGCATTTT.